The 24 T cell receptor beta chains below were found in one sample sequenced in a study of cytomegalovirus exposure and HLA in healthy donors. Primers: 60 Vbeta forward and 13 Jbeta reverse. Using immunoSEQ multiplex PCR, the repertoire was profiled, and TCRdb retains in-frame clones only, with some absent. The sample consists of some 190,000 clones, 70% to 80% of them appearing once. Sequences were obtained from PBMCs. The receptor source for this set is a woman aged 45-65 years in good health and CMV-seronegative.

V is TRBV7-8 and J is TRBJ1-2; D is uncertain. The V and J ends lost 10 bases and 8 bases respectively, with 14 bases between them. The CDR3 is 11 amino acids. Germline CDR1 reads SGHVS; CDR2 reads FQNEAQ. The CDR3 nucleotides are TGTGCCACCTCGGAGGAGCAAGGCTACACCTTC. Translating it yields CATSEEQGYTF.

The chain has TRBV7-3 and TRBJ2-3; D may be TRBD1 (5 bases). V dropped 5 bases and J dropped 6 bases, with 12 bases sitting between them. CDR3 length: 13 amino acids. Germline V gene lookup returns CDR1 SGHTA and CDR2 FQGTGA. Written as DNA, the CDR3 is TGTGCCAGCAGCGAGCAGGGTTTGGATACGCAGTATTTT. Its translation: CASSEQGLDTQYF.

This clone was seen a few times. CDR3 DNA: TGTGCCACCAGCAGAGGCGGGGGTGGCTCCTACGAGCAGTACTTC. Amino acid sequence: CATSRGGGGSYEQYF. The chain recombines TRBV15 with TRBJ2-7, with 7 nucleotides matching TRBD2. The CDR3 runs to 15 residues. Trimming at V came to 1 base and at J to 0 bases, leaving 3 bases not matched to a gene. The germline V gene encodes CDR1 LNHNV and CDR2 YYDKDF (reference sequence).

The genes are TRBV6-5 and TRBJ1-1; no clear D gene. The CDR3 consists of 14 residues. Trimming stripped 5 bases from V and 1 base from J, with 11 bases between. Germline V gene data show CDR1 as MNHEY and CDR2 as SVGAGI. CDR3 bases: TGTGCCAGCAGTAGCGGACCGCCGAACACTGAAGCTTTCTTT. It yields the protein CASSSGPPNTEAFF.

CDR3 residues: CASSFTYQETQYF. CDR3 in DNA: TGTGCCAGCAGCTTCACTTACCAAGAGACCCAGTACTTC. The J gene is TRBJ2-5, the V gene TRBV7-2; D uncertain. The CDR3 loop spans 13 amino acids. The germline CDR1 and CDR2 sequences are SGHTA and FQGNSA. Deletions cut 3 bases from V and 0 bases from J, with 5 bases between.

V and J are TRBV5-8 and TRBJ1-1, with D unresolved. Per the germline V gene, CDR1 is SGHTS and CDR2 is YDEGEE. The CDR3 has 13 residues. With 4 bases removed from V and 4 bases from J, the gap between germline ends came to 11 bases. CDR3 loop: CASSEGVGTEAFF. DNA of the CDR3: TGTGCCAGCAGCGAGGGCGTTGGCACTGAAGCTTTCTTT.

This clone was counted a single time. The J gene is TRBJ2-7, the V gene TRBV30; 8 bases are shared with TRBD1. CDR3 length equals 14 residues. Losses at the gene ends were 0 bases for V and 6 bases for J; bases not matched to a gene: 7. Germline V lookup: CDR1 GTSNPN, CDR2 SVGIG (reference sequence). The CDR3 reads CAWSVAGGHLEQYF. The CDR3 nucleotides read TGTGCCTGGAGTGTCGCAGGGGGCCATCTCGAGCAGTACTTC.

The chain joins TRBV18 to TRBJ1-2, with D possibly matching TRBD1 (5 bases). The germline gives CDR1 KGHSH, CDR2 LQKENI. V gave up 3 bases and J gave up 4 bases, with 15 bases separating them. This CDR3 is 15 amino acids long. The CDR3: CASSPTGTGLYGYTF. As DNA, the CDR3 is TGTGCCAGCTCACCCACCGGGACGGGACTCTATGGCTACACCTTC.

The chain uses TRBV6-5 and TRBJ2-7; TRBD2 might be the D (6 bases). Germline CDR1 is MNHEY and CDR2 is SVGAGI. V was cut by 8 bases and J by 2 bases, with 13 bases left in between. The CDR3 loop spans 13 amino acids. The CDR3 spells CASRTSRAYEQYF. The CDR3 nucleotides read TGTGCCAGCCGCACTAGCAGAGCCTACGAGCAGTACTTC.

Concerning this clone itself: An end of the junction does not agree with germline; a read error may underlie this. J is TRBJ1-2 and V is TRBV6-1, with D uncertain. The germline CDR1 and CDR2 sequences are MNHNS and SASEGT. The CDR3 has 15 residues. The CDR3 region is CASREGPVENYGYTF. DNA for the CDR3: TGTGCCAGCCGTGAGGGCCCGGTCGAGAACTATGGCTACACCTTC.

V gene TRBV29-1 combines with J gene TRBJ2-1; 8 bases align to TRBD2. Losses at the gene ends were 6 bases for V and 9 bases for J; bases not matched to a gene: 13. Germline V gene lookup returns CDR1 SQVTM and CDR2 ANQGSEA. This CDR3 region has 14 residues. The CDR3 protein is CSVGGAGRIGEQFF. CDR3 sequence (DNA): TGCAGCGTCGGGGGGGCAGGGAGAATCGGTGAGCAGTTCTTC.

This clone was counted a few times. CDR3 DNA sequence: TGTGCCAGCAGCCGACAACCAGGGTTGGGTCAGCCCCAGCATTTT. Protein: CASSRQPGLGQPQHF. The chain links TRBV7-2 to TRBJ1-5; D is perhaps TRBD1 (5 bases). Germline lookup yields CDR1 SGHTA and CDR2 FQGNSA. The length of the CDR3 is 15 residues. V was shortened by 5 bases and J by 6 bases, with 17 bases between the two germline ends.

The DNA of the CDR3 is TGCAGCGTTGGTCAGGGCGCCGATCAGCCCCAGCATTTT. Encoded protein: CSVGQGADQPQHF. The chain employs TRBV29-1 and TRBJ1-5, with TRBD1 as a possible D gene (5 bases). Trimming cost V 4 bases and J 5 bases, with 12 bases left between them. This CDR3 has 13 residues. CDR1 and CDR2 (germline): SQVTM, ANQGSEA.

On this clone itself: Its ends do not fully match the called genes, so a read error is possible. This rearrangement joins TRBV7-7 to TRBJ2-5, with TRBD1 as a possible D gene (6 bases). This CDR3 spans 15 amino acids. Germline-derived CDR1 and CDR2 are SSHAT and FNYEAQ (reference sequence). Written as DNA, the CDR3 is TGTGCTAGCACCCTGGAACAGGGAAGGTGGGAGACCCAGTACTTC. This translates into CASTLEQGRWETQYF.

The CDR3 is CASRGTSGRHEQFF. CDR3 sequence (DNA): TGTGCCAGCAGAGGGACTAGCGGGAGACATGAGCAGTTCTTC. The rearrangement joins TRBV6-5 to TRBJ2-1, with TRBD2 matching over 14 bases. Germline-derived CDR1 and CDR2 are MNHEY and SVGAGI. The V gene end was trimmed by 6 bases and the J gene end by 8 bases; junction bases not matched to a gene: 3. This CDR3 spans 14 amino acids.

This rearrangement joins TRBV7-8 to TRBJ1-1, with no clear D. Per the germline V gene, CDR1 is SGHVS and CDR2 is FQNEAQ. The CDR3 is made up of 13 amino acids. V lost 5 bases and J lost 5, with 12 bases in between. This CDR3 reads CASSHSKQTEAFF. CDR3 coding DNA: TGTGCCAGCAGCCATAGCAAGCAGACTGAAGCTTTCTTT.

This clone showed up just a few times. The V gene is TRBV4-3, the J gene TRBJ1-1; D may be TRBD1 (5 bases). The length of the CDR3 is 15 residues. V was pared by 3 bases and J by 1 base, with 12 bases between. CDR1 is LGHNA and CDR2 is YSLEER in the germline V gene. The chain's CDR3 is CASSQAGSSNTEAFF. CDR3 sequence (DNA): TGCGCCAGCAGCCAGGCAGGGTCTTCGAACACTGAAGCTTTCTTT.

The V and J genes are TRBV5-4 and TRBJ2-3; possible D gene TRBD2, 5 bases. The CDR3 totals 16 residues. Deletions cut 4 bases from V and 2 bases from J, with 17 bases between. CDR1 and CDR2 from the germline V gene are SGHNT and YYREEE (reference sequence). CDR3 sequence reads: CASSQPPPADTDTQYF. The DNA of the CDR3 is TGTGCCAGCAGCCAACCCCCGCCAGCGGACACAGATACGCAGTATTTT.

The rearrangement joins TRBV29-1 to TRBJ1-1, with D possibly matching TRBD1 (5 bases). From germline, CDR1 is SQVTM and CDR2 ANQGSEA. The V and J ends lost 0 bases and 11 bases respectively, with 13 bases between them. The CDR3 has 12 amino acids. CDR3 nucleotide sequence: TGCAGCGTTGAAGATCAGGGAATAACGGCTTTCTTT. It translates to CSVEDQGITAFF. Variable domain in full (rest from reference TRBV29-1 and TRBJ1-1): SAVISQKPSRDICQRGTSLTIQCQVDSQVTMMFWYRQQPGQSLTLIATANQGSEATYESGFVIDKFPISRPNLTFSTLTVSNMSPEDSSIYLCSVEDQGITAFFGQGTRLTVV.

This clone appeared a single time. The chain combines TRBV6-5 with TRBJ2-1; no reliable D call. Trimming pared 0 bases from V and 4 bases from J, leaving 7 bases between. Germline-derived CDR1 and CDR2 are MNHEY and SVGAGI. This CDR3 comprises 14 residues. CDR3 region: CASSYSKSYNEQFF. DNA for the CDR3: TGTGCCAGCAGTTACTCGAAGAGTTACAATGAGCAGTTCTTC.

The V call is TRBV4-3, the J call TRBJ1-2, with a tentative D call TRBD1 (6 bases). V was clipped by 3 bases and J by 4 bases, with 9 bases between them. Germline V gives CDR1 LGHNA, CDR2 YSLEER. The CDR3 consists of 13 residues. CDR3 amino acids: CASSHSQGYGYTF. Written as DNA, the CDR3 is TGCGCCAGCAGCCACTCACAGGGCTATGGCTACACCTTC.

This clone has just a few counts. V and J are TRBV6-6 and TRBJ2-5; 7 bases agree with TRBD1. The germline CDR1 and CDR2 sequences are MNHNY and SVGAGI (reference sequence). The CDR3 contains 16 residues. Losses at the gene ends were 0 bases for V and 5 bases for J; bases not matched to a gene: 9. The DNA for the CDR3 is TGTGCCAGCAGTTACTCCCAGGACAGGCCTGGGGAGACCCAGTACTTC. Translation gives CASSYSQDRPGETQYF.

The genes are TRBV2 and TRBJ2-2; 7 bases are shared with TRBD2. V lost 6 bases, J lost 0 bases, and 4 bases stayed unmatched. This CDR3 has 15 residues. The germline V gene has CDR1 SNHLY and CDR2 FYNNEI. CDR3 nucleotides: TGTGCCAGCAGGGTAGGACTAGCGAACACCGGGGAGCTGTTTTTT. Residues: CASRVGLANTGELFF.

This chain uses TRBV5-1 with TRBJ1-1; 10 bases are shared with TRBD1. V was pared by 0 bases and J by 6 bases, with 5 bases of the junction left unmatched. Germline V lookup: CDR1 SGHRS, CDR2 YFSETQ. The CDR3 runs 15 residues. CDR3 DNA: TGCGCCAGCAGCTTGGTAGCCGGGACAGGGGCTGAAGCTTTCTTT. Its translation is CASSLVAGTGAEAFF.